Below are 25 T cell receptor beta chains sequenced from a single sample in a study of blood T cell repertoires in COVID-19 (dated by TCRdb to the early 2020s). The method behind the library was the immunoSEQ multiplex PCR assay. What TCRdb holds here is the immuneACCESS table cut down to in-frame rearrangements. Part of the clones is not present; checked against another copy, under half of the missing clones reflect an unresolved V gene, and the others are unexplained. A total of 290,000 or so clones appear in this sample, roughly 87% of them only once. The ten largest make up about 2.5% of the sample. Input material: peripheral blood. These receptor sequences come from a man in his late teens or twenties with active or convalescent COVID-19.

The genes are TRBV27 and TRBJ1-1; D may be TRBD1 (6 bases). The CDR3 has 16 residues. Deletions cut 5 bases from V and 4 bases from J, with 20 bases between. Germline values: CDR1 MNHEY, CDR2 SMNVEV (reference sequence). In nucleotides, the CDR3 is TGTGCCAGCAGTCCCAATCCGGGACACTTCTTCACTGAAGCTTTCTTT. It codes for CASSPNPGHFFTEAFF.

V gene TRBV5-5 combines with J gene TRBJ2-7, with D possibly matching TRBD2 (7 bases). The V end lost 3 bases, the J end lost 3 bases, and 16 bases lay between the germline ends. Looked up from germline, CDR1 is SGHKS and CDR2 is YYEKEE (reference sequence). CDR3 length: 15 residues. Here the CDR3 DNA reads TGTGCCAGCAGCTCGAGAGGGGGAGGGGTCTACGAGCAGTACTTC. Encoded protein: CASSSRGGGVYEQYF. The full variable domain, rest sourced from reference TRBV5-5 and TRBJ2-7, is DAGVTQSPTHLIKTRGQQVTLRCSPISGHKSVSWYQQVLGQGPQFIFQYYEKEERGRGNFPDRFSARQFPNYSSELNVNALLLGDSALYLCASSSRGGGVYEQYFGPGTRLTVT.

This sequence joins TRBV19 and TRBJ1-5, with D unresolved. This CDR3 has 15 residues. Looked up from germline, CDR1 is LNHDA and CDR2 is SQIVND (reference sequence). V was clipped by 3 bases and J by 1 base, with 10 bases between them. The CDR3 nucleotides are TGTGCCAGTAGTATCCCCGGGGTCAGCAATCAGCCCCAGCATTTT. Encoded protein: CASSIPGVSNQPQHF.

The genes are TRBV6-6 and TRBJ2-1; 9 nucleotides agree with TRBD2. The CDR3 consists of 15 residues. Germline trimming cut 5 bases from V and 9 bases from J; bases unmatched to any gene: 11. Germline V CDR1 and CDR2: MNHNY, SVGAGI (reference sequence). This CDR3 reads CASSTGLAGSGEQFF. As DNA, the CDR3 is TGTGCCAGCAGTACGGGGCTAGCGGGATCGGGTGAGCAGTTCTTC.

This clone was recorded a few times. This rearrangement joins TRBV7-9 to TRBJ1-4; D not resolved. The V end was cut by 2 bases, the J end by 8 bases, with 9 bases between. This CDR3 is 13 amino acids long. Germline-derived CDR1 and CDR2 are SEHNR and FQNEAQ (reference sequence). The CDR3 here is CASSLYQKEKLFF. The CDR3, as DNA: TGTGCCAGCAGCTTATATCAGAAGGAAAAACTGTTTTTT.

The rearrangement uses TRBV5-1 and TRBJ2-1, with D maybe TRBD2 (6 bases). The CDR3 spans 15 residues. V lost 5 bases to trimming and J lost 0 bases, with 12 bases between them. Germline CDR1 and CDR2: SGHRS and YFSETQ. CDR3 in DNA: TGCGCCAGCAGTCGACGGGAGAGCTCCTACAATGAGCAGTTCTTC. Encoded protein: CASSRRESSYNEQFF.

This sequence joins TRBV4-1 and TRBJ2-7; 13 positions match TRBD2. The CDR3 consists of 15 residues. V shed 1 base, J shed 7 bases, and the junction held 4 bases outside the gene matches. Germline assignment: CDR1 MGHRA and CDR2 YSYEKL. CDR3 protein: CASSQVTSGRYEQYF. Here the CDR3 DNA reads TGCGCCAGCAGCCAAGTGACTAGCGGGAGGTATGAGCAGTACTTC.

This sequence joins TRBV5-1 and TRBJ1-2; D is unresolved. The CDR3 runs to 14 residues. Germline V gene lookup returns CDR1 SGHRS and CDR2 YFSETQ. V was clipped by 3 bases and J by 8 bases, with 17 bases between them. CDR3 in DNA: TGCGCCAGCAGCTGGGAGGACGGCCCGGGCGGCTACACCTTC. Amino acids: CASSWEDGPGGYTF.

The V and J genes are TRBV6-1 and TRBJ2-7; D call uncertain. Trimming removed 1 base from V and 2 bases from J, with 6 bases in between. This CDR3 has 13 residues. In germline, CDR1 is MNHNS, CDR2 SASEGT. The CDR3 region is CASSEGSAYEQYF. CDR3 coding DNA: TGTGCCAGCAGTGAAGGGTCAGCCTACGAGCAGTACTTC.

This clone appeared once. The chain is built from TRBV19 and TRBJ1-5, with D unresolved. V dropped 3 bases and J dropped 1 base, with 16 bases sitting between them. The CDR3 is made up of 17 amino acids. Germline CDR1 and CDR2: LNHDA and SQIVND (reference sequence). CDR3 amino acids: CASSMTLGRRSNQPQHF. The CDR3 nucleotides read TGTGCCAGTAGTATGACACTGGGCAGGAGGAGCAATCAGCCCCAGCATTTT.

The V gene is TRBV6-2 or TRBV6-3, the J gene TRBJ2-7, with TRBD2 matching 7 bases. The V and J ends lost 5 bases and 0 bases, in that order; junction bases with no gene match: 7. CDR3 length equals 15 residues. CDR1 and CDR2 from the germline V gene are MNHEY and SVGEGT. The DNA of the CDR3 is TGTGCCAGCAGTACGCCCACTAGCGTCTCCTACGAGCAGTACTTC. Encoded protein: CASSTPTSVSYEQYF.

This clone was found a few times. The chain carries TRBV4-3 and TRBJ1-1; no firm D call. This CDR3 is built from 12 residues. Looked up from germline, CDR1 is LGHNA and CDR2 is YSLEER. V lost 4 bases to trimming and J lost 4 bases, with 7 bases between them. The CDR3 spells CASSPTCTEAFF. CDR3 sequence (DNA): TGCGCCAGCAGCCCCACTTGCACTGAAGCTTTCTTT.

The chain employs TRBV27 and TRBJ2-7; TRBD2 agrees at 9 bases. Germline trimming cut 3 bases from V and 7 bases from J; bases unmatched to any gene: 4. The CDR3 length is 13 residues. CDR1 is MNHEY, CDR2 SMNVEV, per germline (reference sequence). The CDR3 protein is CASSLREGWEQYF. The CDR3 nucleotides read TGTGCCAGCAGTTTGCGGGAGGGGTGGGAGCAGTACTTC.

The chain is built from TRBV14 and TRBJ2-3, with D possibly TRBD2 on 6 matching bases. This CDR3 has 16 residues. Trimming pared 0 bases from V and 0 bases from J, leaving 10 bases between. Germline CDR1 and CDR2: SGHDN and FVKESK. CDR3 in amino acids: CASSQDWRDSTDTQYF. The CDR3 region has the DNA TGTGCCAGCAGCCAAGACTGGCGGGACAGCACAGATACGCAGTATTTT.

The V call is TRBV6-6, the J call TRBJ1-2; D might be TRBD1 (5 bases). In germline, CDR1 is MNHNY, CDR2 SVGAGI (reference sequence). The CDR3 runs 15 residues. Deletions cut 4 bases from V and 4 bases from J, with 16 bases between. The CDR3 bases are TGTGCCAGCAGTTCACTGGCGACAGCCGTCTATGGCTACACCTTC. Translated: CASSSLATAVYGYTF.

The J gene is TRBJ2-5, the V gene TRBV19; 9 bases align to TRBD1. With 5 bases clipped from V and 3 bases from J, the junction kept 13 bases outside the gene matches. The CDR3 loop spans 17 amino acids. Germline values: CDR1 LNHDA, CDR2 SQIVND (reference sequence). The DNA for the CDR3 is TGTGCCAGTAGTCCCAGATCCCGGGACAGGGCGAAAGAGACCCAGTACTTC. Translated: CASSPRSRDRAKETQYF. Full variable domain (rest looked up from reference TRBV19 and TRBJ2-5): DGGITQSPKYLFRKEGQNVTLSCEQNLNHDAMYWYRQDPGQGLRLIYYSQIVNDFQKGDIAEGYSVSREKKESFPLTVTSAQKNPTAFYLCASSPRSRDRAKETQYFGPGTRLLVL.

The chain links TRBV4-2 to TRBJ2-7; 9 bases match TRBD2. The germline V gene encodes CDR1 LGHNA and CDR2 YNFKEQ. V trimming: 4 bases; J trimming: 5 bases; junction bases outside the gene matches: 6. CDR3 length: 14 residues. The CDR3 DNA reads TGTGCCAGCAGCCGTAAGCGGGAGGCGAACGAGCAGTACTTC. Amino acids: CASSRKREANEQYF.

The J gene is TRBJ2-2, the V gene TRBV6-1, with D tentatively TRBD2 (6 bases). V was cut by 2 bases and J by 6 bases, with 10 bases left in between. This CDR3 has 14 residues. Germline V lookup: CDR1 MNHNS, CDR2 SASEGT. The CDR3 loop is CASSEREEAGELFF. The CDR3 region has the DNA TGTGCCAGCAGTGAAAGGGAGGAAGCCGGGGAGCTGTTTTTT.

The chain combines TRBV18 with TRBJ1-1, with 7 bases identical to TRBD1. The germline CDR1 and CDR2 sequences are KGHSH and LQKENI. J lost 6 bases, V lost 3 bases, and 10 bases had no gene match. The CDR3 runs 15 residues. In nucleotides, the CDR3 is TGTGCCAGCTCACCGGTCCAGACAGGGAAGGCTGAAGCTTTCTTT. Residues: CASSPVQTGKAEAFF.

The gene calls are TRBV5-4 and TRBJ2-7, with TRBD1 matching 7 bases. From germline, CDR1 is SGHNT and CDR2 YYREEE (reference sequence). This CDR3 is 14 amino acids long. The V segment lost 4 bases and the J segment 0 bases; nucleotides outside the gene matches: 4. In nucleotides, the CDR3 is TGTGCCAGCAGCAAACAGGGGAGCTCCTACGAGCAGTACTTC. This gives the protein CASSKQGSSYEQYF.

V is TRBV29-1 and J is TRBJ2-2; D possibly corresponds to TRBD1 (6 bases). Germline CDR1 SQVTM, CDR2 ANQGSEA. The CDR3 extends over 14 amino acids. Trimming left V 4 bases short and J 3 bases short, with 12 bases between. CDR3 DNA: TGCAGCGTTGTGTCTAGACAGGACACCGGGGAGCTGTTTTTT. Residues: CSVVSRQDTGELFF.

This clone was seen once. V gene TRBV5-1 combines with J gene TRBJ1-1; 12 nucleotides align to TRBD1. J gave up 2 bases and V 2 bases, and 16 bases lay outside the gene matches. The germline V gene encodes CDR1 SGHRS and CDR2 YFSETQ. The CDR3 length is 20 residues. CDR3 loop: CASSFILISGTGGANTEAFF. The CDR3 DNA follows: TGCGCCAGCAGCTTCATTCTCATTTCCGGGACAGGGGGCGCAAACACTGAAGCTTTCTTT. Variable domain in full (rest from reference TRBV5-1 and TRBJ1-1): KAGVTQTPRYLIKTRGQQVTLSCSPISGHRSVSWYQQTPGQGLQFLFEYFSETQRNKGNFPGRFSGRQFSNSRSEMNVSTLELGDSALYLCASSFILISGTGGANTEAFFGQGTRLTVV.

The rearrangement uses TRBV7-9 and TRBJ2-3; 9 bases line up with TRBD2. V trimming: 5 bases; J trimming: 2 bases; junction bases outside the gene matches: 8. CDR3 length: 16 amino acids. CDR1 is SEHNR, CDR2 FQNEAQ, per germline (reference sequence). For the CDR3, the DNA is TGTGCCAGCAGCCCTCGAGCGGGAGGTATCACAGATACGCAGTATTTT. This gives the protein CASSPRAGGITDTQYF.

The J gene is TRBJ1-1, the V gene TRBV6-5; unclear D gene. The CDR3 spans 11 residues. V was cut by 10 bases and J by 11 bases, with 17 bases left in between. CDR1 is MNHEY and CDR2 is SVGAGI in the germline V gene. The CDR3 coding sequence is TGTGCCACCCGGTTTGACGAGCGGGCTTTCTTT. This codes for CATRFDERAFF.

The rearrangement uses TRBV28 and TRBJ1-1, with 9 bases aligning to TRBD1. The CDR3 runs to 13 residues. Losses at the gene ends were 6 bases for V and 6 bases for J; bases not matched to a gene: 5. Per the germline V gene, CDR1 is MDHEN and CDR2 is SYDVKM. As DNA, the CDR3 is TGTGCCAGCAGCCCGCGACAGGGGGCTGAAGCTTTCTTT. It specifies CASSPRQGAEAFF.